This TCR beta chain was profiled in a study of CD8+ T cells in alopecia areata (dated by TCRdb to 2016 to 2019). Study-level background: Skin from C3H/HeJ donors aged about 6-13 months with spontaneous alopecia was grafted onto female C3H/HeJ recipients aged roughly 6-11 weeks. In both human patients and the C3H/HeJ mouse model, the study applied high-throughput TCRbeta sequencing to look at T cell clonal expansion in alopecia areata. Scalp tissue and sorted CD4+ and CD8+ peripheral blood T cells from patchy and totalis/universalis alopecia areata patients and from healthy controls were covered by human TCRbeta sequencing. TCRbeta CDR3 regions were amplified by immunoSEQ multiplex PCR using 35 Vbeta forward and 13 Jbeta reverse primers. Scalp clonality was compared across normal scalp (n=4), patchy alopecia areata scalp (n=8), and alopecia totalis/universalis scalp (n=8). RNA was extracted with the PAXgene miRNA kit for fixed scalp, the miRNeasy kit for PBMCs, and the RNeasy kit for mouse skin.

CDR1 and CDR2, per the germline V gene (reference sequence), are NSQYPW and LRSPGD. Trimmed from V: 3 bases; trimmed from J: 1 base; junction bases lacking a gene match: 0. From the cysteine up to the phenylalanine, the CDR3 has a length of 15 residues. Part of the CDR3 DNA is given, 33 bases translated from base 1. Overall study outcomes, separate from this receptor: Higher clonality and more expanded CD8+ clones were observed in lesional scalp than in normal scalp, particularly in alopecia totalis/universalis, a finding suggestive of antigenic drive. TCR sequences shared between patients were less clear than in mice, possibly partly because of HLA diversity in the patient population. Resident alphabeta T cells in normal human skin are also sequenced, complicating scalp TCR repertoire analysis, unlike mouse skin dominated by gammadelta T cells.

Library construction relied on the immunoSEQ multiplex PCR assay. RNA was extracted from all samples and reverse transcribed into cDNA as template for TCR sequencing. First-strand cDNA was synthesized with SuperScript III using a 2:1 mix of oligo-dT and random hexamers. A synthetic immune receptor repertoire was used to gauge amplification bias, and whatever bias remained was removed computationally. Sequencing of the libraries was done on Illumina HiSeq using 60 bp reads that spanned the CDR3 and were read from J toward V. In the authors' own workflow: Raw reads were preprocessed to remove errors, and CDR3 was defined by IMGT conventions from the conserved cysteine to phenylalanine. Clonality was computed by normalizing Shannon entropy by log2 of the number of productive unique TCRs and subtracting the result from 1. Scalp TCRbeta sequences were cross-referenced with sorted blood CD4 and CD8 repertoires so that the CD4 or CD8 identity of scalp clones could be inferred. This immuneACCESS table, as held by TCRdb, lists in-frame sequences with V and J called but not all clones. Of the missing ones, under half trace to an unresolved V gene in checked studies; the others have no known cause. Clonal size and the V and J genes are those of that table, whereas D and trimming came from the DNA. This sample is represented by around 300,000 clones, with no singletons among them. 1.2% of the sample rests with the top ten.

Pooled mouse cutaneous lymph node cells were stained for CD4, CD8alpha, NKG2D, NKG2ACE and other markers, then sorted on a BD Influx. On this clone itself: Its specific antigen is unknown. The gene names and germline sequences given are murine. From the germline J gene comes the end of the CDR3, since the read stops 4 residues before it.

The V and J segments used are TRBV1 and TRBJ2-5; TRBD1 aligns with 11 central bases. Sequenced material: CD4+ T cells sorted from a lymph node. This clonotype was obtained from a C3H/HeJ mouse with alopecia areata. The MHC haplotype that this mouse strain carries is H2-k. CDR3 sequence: CTCSAGQGDQDTQYF. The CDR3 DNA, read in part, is TGCACCTGCAGTGCGGGACAGGGGGACCAAGAC.